The next 24 T cell receptor beta chains were all read from a single sample in a study of OX40 agonist ivuxolimab in advanced cancers. The method was the immunoSEQ multiplex PCR assay. The immuneACCESS repertoire file appears here via TCRdb, limited to in-frame rearrangements. These files lack a portion of the clones; in checked studies, under half of the deficit traces to unresolved V genes, and the cause of the others is not known. Present in this sample are around 140,000 clones, roughly nine tenths of which were seen just once. The ten largest clones represent about 1.1% of the sample. The specimen comprised CD4+ or CD8+ T cells sorted from blood, sampled in a trial of the OX40 agonist ivuxolimab. The source of these receptors is an adult with an advanced solid tumor such as melanoma, head and neck, liver or kidney cancer.

The CDR3 here is CASSRTSGSQYEQYF. The CDR3 DNA reads TGTGCCAGCAGCAGGACTAGCGGGAGCCAATACGAGCAGTACTTC. The gene calls are TRBV11-1 and TRBJ2-7, with 13 bases matching TRBD2. Per germline, CDR1 SGHAT and CDR2 FQDESV (reference sequence). This CDR3 comprises 15 residues. The V segment lost 5 bases and the J segment 4 bases; nucleotides outside the gene matches: 5.

The V gene is TRBV4-3, the J gene TRBJ1-2; D remains unclear. The germline V gene has CDR1 LGHNA and CDR2 YSLEER. The CDR3 has 15 amino acids. Trimming stripped 0 bases from V and 2 bases from J, with 10 bases between. CDR3 loop: CASSQDLKWNYGYTF. In nucleotides, the CDR3 is TGCGCCAGCAGCCAAGATCTGAAGTGGAACTATGGCTACACCTTC.

This rearrangement joins TRBV6-5 to TRBJ2-3, with 8 nucleotides matching TRBD2. Germline CDR1 reads MNHEY; CDR2 reads SVGAGI. This CDR3 has 14 residues. J lost 1 base, V lost 6 bases, and 3 bases had no gene match. The CDR3 is CASSKAGGTDTQYF. CDR3 DNA sequence: TGTGCCAGCAGCAAAGCGGGAGGCACAGATACGCAGTATTTT.

The genes are TRBV9 and TRBJ1-4; possibly TRBD1 for D (6 bases). Germline V CDR1 and CDR2: SGDLS, YYNGEE. The CDR3 has 15 residues. V gave up 4 bases and J gave up 3 bases, with 13 bases separating them. Written as DNA, the CDR3 is TGTGCCAGCAGCCCCAGACAGGCGCCTAATGAAAAACTGTTTTTT. This gives the protein CASSPRQAPNEKLFF.

V is TRBV7-6 and J is TRBJ1-5, with D tentatively TRBD1 (5 bases). CDR3 length: 16 residues. From germline, CDR1 is SGHVS and CDR2 FNYEAQ. Trimming took off 1 base at V and 3 bases at J, with 13 bases between the two ends. As DNA, the CDR3 is TGTGCCAGCAGCTTAGGTCCTGGGGGGAACAATCAGCCCCAGCATTTT. It specifies CASSLGPGGNNQPQHF.

The chain combines TRBV6-6 with TRBJ2-3; 10 nucleotides agree with TRBD1. After removal of 4 bases from V and 5 bases from J, the junction contained 9 bases not matched to a gene. Germline V lookup: CDR1 MNHNY, CDR2 SVGAGI (reference sequence). CDR3 length: 16 residues. As DNA, the CDR3 is TGTGCCAGCAGTTTGGGACCGGGACAGGGGCAAGATACGCAGTATTTT. Its protein is CASSLGPGQGQDTQYF.

V and J are TRBV11-3 and TRBJ2-1; a possible D gene is TRBD2 (6 bases). Trimming stripped 2 bases from V and 9 bases from J, with 14 bases between. The CDR3 length is 14 residues. CDR1 is SGHNT, CDR2 YENEEA, per germline. CDR3 sequence (DNA): TGTGCCAGCAGCTTACCCCCTCCCGGGAGTGAGCAGTTCTTC. Translating it yields CASSLPPPGSEQFF. The full variable domain, its missing parts supplied by reference TRBV11-3 and TRBJ2-1, is EAGVVQSPRYKIIEKKQPVAFWCNPISGHNTLYWYLQNLGQGPELLIRYENEEAVDDSQLPKDRFSAERLKGVDSTLKIQPAELGDSAVYLCASSLPPPGSEQFFGPGTRLTVL.

The V gene is TRBV19, the J gene TRBJ2-7; D is unresolved. Germline values: CDR1 LNHDA, CDR2 SQIVND (reference sequence). This CDR3 is built from 15 residues. Deletions cut 1 base from V and 3 bases from J, with 13 bases between. CDR3 amino acids: CASSIVLGGYYEQYF. DNA for the CDR3: TGTGCCAGTAGTATAGTGCTCGGCGGATACTACGAGCAGTACTTC.

V and J are TRBV7-9 and TRBJ2-1, with TRBD1 matching 10 bases. The germline gives CDR1 SEHNR, CDR2 FQNEAQ (reference sequence). The CDR3 is 14 amino acids. V dropped 3 bases and J dropped 6; count of bases not matched to a gene: 2. CDR3 loop: CASSLGTGANEQFF. In DNA, the CDR3 is TGTGCCAGCAGCTTGGGGACAGGGGCCAATGAGCAGTTCTTC.

This chain's CDR3 is CASSVSAGAQETQYF. The CDR3 coding sequence is TGTGCCAGCAGCGTATCGGCAGGGGCCCAAGAGACCCAGTACTTC. J is TRBJ2-5 and V is TRBV9; weak D call: TRBD1 (6 bases). From germline, CDR1 is SGDLS and CDR2 YYNGEE. The CDR3 runs 15 residues. V lost 1 base and J 1 base, leaving 11 bases between the germline ends.

The chain has TRBV7-9 and TRBJ2-7; D is unresolved. This CDR3 is 12 amino acids long. CDR1 is SEHNR and CDR2 is FQNEAQ in the germline V gene (reference sequence). V shed 5 bases and J shed 1 base, with 6 bases lying between them. CDR3: CASSLVSYEQYF. The CDR3 region has the DNA TGTGCCAGCAGCCTTGTTTCCTACGAGCAGTACTTC.

The rearrangement links TRBV9 to TRBJ2-5; D ambiguous. Germline-derived CDR1 and CDR2 are SGDLS and YYNGEE. The CDR3 consists of 15 residues. Trimming left V 0 bases short and J 2 bases short, with 11 bases between. In DNA, the CDR3 is TGTGCCAGCAGCGTAGGTTGGGCGGAACAAGAGACCCAGTACTTC. Its protein product is CASSVGWAEQETQYF.

The rearrangement uses TRBV6-5 and TRBJ2-5, with D perhaps TRBD1 or TRBD2 (5 bases each). The CDR3 totals 15 residues. V was cut by 2 bases and J by 2 bases, with 12 bases left in between. Germline V lookup: CDR1 MNHEY, CDR2 SVGAGI. CDR3 protein: CASSYDGTAQETQYF. CDR3 bases: TGTGCCAGCAGTTACGATGGGACGGCGCAAGAGACCCAGTACTTC.

With respect to this clone: One end of the junction varies from germline; a read error may be responsible. The chain uses TRBV11-2 and TRBJ2-7; perhaps TRBD1 as D (6 bases). The CDR3 extends over 14 amino acids. CDR1 SGHAT and CDR2 FQNNGV come from the germline V gene. CDR3 protein: CASTLPGASYEQYF. CDR3 DNA sequence: TGTGCCAGCACCTTACCAGGGGCCTCCTACGAGCAGTACTTC.

Notes on this clone: The sample has other DNA sequences that encode this CDR3 too. The chain combines TRBV11-2 with TRBJ2-5; D is unclear. Germline V lookup: CDR1 SGHAT, CDR2 FQNNGV. Trimming shortened V by 0 bases and J by 4 bases, and 0 bases separated the two germline ends. The CDR3 covers 11 residues. The CDR3 reads CASSLEETQYF. CDR3 nucleotides: TGTGCCAGCAGCTTAGAAGAGACCCAGTACTTC.

This chain connects TRBV7-9 to TRBJ1-3; D remains ambiguous. The CDR3 is 13 residues long. Germline V gene sequence: CDR1 SEHNR, CDR2 FQNEAQ (reference sequence). V was shortened by 1 base and J by 3 bases, with 4 bases between the two germline ends. CDR3 sequence reads: CASSLGVGNTIYF. CDR3 coding DNA: TGTGCCAGCAGCTTAGGGGTTGGAAACACCATATATTTT.

V is TRBV4-3 and J is TRBJ1-2; D gene uncertain. This CDR3 has 15 residues. Germline V CDR1 and CDR2: LGHNA, YSLEER. Trimming removed 1 base at V and 0 bases at J, with 9 bases between. The CDR3 DNA follows: TGCGCCAGCAGCCAAGCGGCTGAATCTAACTATGGCTACACCTTC. It specifies CASSQAAESNYGYTF.

This clone appeared a single time. V usage is TRBV5-1 and J usage is TRBJ2-3; the match to TRBD2 covers 13 bases. With V trimmed by 3 bases and J by 0 bases, 4 bases remained unmatched. This CDR3 has 17 residues. CDR1 is SGHRS and CDR2 is YFSETQ in the germline V gene. CDR3 amino acids: CASSSGLAGPSTDTQYF. DNA of the CDR3: TGCGCCAGCAGCTCGGGACTAGCGGGGCCTAGCACAGATACGCAGTATTTT.

The chain employs TRBV27 and TRBJ1-5; TRBD1 matches 7 bases. The V and J ends lost 8 bases and 1 base, in that order; junction bases with no gene match: 14. Germline V CDR1 and CDR2: MNHEY, SMNVEV (reference sequence). The CDR3 length is 17 residues. CDR3 in DNA: TGTGCCAGCGGGGGCCCGGGACAGATGGAAAGCAATCAGCCCCAGCATTTT. It encodes CASGGPGQMESNQPQHF.

CDR3 bases: TGTGCCAGCAGTGGAGGGGCCAGCAATCAGCCCCAGCATTTT. It yields the protein CASSGGASNQPQHF. The V call is TRBV2, the J call TRBJ1-5; tentatively, D is TRBD1 (5 bases). Between the trimmed V and J ends, which lost 4 bases and 1 base, there was a span of 8 bases. Germline CDR1 SNHLY, CDR2 FYNNEI. The CDR3 is 14 residues long.

The CDR3 loop is CASSGEQDYTGELFF. CDR3 nucleotides: TGTGCCAGCAGTGGAGAGCAGGACTACACCGGGGAGCTGTTTTTT. V usage is TRBV25-1 and J usage is TRBJ2-2; TRBD2 might be the D (5 bases). Trimming cost V 4 bases and J 3 bases, with 12 bases left between them. The CDR3 sequence is 15 residues long. Germline values: CDR1 MGHDK, CDR2 SYGVNS.

The gene calls are TRBV19 and TRBJ1-6; no reliable D call. Trimming stripped 4 bases from V and 4 bases from J, with 5 bases between. Per the germline V gene, CDR1 is LNHDA and CDR2 is SQIVND (reference sequence). The CDR3 sequence is 13 residues long. In DNA, the CDR3 is TGTGCCAGTAGTAGCCAGTATAATTCACCCCTCCACTTT. It is translated as CASSSQYNSPLHF.

This clone was recorded only once. The J gene is TRBJ2-1, the V gene TRBV6-1, with D hard to call. The germline CDR1 and CDR2 sequences are MNHNS and SASEGT. V was shortened by 5 bases and J by 4 bases, with 6 bases between the two germline ends. This CDR3 contains 12 residues. The CDR3 DNA reads as TGTGCCAGCAGTCTTACATACAATGAGCAGTTCTTC. Protein sequence: CASSLTYNEQFF.

The chain links TRBV5-4 to TRBJ1-4, with D tentatively TRBD1 (6 bases). Germline V gives CDR1 SGHNT, CDR2 YYREEE (reference sequence). This CDR3 is built from 13 residues. V lost 3 bases, J lost 4 bases, and 7 bases lay in between. The CDR3 bases are TGTGCCAGCAGCTCACAGGGTAATGAAAAACTGTTTTTT. It codes for CASSSQGNEKLFF.